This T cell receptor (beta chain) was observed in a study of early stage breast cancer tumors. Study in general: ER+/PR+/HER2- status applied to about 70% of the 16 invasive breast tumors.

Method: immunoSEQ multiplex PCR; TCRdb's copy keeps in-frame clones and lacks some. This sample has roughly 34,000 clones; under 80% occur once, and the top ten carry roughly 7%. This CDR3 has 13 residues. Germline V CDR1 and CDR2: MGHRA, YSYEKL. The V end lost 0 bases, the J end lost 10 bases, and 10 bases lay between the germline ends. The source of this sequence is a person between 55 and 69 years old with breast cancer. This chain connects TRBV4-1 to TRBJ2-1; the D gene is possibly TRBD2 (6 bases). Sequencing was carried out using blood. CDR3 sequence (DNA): TGCGCCAGCAGCCAAGAATGGGGAGGAGAGCAGTTCTTC. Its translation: CASSQEWGGEQFF.